The 4 T cell receptor beta chains reported below all come from one sample, sequenced in a study of blood T cell repertoires in COVID-19. TCRdb's copy holds only in-frame clones and misses some; the assay was immunoSEQ multiplex PCR. The table lists some 140,000 clones, 65% to 80% of them singletons. Sequenced input: peripheral blood. These receptors were obtained from a man aged 60 to 75 with acute or convalescent COVID-19.

The chain recombines TRBV4-3 with TRBJ2-1, with D unresolved. Germline V gene data show CDR1 as LGHNA and CDR2 as YSLEER. The CDR3 sequence is 16 residues long. Trimming removed 6 bases at V and 0 bases at J, with 15 bases between. CDR3 region: CASSSTLPSSYNEQFF. In DNA, the CDR3 is TGCGCCAGCAGTTCAACCCTCCCTAGCTCCTACAATGAGCAGTTCTTC.

This chain uses TRBV6-6 with TRBJ1-4; unclear D gene. This CDR3 spans 14 amino acids. With 7 bases removed from V and 3 bases from J, the gap between germline ends came to 12 bases. Germline assignment: CDR1 MNHNY and CDR2 SVGAGI (reference sequence). The CDR3 DNA sequence: TGTGCCAGCACCGGAGTATTAGCTAATGAAAAACTGTTTTTT. Its translation is CASTGVLANEKLFF.

This clone was seen just once. The genes are TRBV28 and TRBJ1-5; D unresolved. In germline, CDR1 is MDHEN, CDR2 SYDVKM. Trimming removed 3 bases at V and 4 bases at J, with 16 bases between. The CDR3 is 16 residues long. CDR3 coding DNA: TGTGCCAGCAGTTTCCCTTCGCCAGGCCTTAATCAGCCCCAGCATTTT. Translated, it gives CASSFPSPGLNQPQHF.

The J gene is TRBJ2-5, the V gene TRBV7-2; D unresolved. The germline CDR1 and CDR2 sequences are SGHTA and FQGNSA. Deletions cut 3 bases from V and 7 bases from J, with 15 bases between. The CDR3 has 14 amino acids. CDR3: CASSFDQATPTQYF. CDR3 sequence (DNA): TGTGCCAGCAGCTTTGATCAGGCGACACCGACCCAGTACTTC.